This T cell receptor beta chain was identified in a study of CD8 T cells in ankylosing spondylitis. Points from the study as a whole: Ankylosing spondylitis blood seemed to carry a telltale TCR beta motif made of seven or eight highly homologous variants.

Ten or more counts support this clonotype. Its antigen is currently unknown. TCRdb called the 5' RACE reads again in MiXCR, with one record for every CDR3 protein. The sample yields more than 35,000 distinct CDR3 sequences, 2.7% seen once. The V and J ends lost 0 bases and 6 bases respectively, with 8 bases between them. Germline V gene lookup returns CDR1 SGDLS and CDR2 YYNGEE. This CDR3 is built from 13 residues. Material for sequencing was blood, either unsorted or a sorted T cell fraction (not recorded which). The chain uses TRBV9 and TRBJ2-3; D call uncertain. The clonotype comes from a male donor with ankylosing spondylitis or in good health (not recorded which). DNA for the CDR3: TGTGCCAGCAGCGTAGGGACCGGGGATACGCAGTATTTT. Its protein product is CASSVGTGDTQYF.